This is a list of T cell receptor beta chains from one sample in a study of identical twins. Each CDR3 protein gets one entry after TCRdb re-called the 5' RACE reads with MiXCR. The data hold 420,000 or so distinct CDR3 sequences, with roughly 18% observed a single time. The sample consisted of naive T cells sorted from blood. The receptors here all came from a man aged 50 or older in good health. CDR3s include the opening cysteine and the closing phenylalanine or tryptophan. A D gene is named only where the DNA matches it firmly. Not all rows give a size; the values are once, few, many and, for expanded clones, a class.

J,V,size,D,CDR3,DNA
TRBJ1-2,TRBV29-1,many,.,CSAGSRATGYTF,TGCAGCGCCGGTTCGAGGGCAACTGGCTACACCTTC
TRBJ1-1,TRBV12-3/TRBV12-4,few,.,CASSAVVHMDTEAFF,TGTGCCAGCAGTGCAGTGGTTCATATGGACACTGAAGCTTTCTTT
TRBJ1-4,TRBV5-4,.,TRBD1,CASSSLPGQGASLGEKLFF,TGTGCCAGCAGCTCGCTGCCGGGACAGGGGGCCTCGCTGGGTGAAAAACTGTTTTTT
TRBJ2-1,TRBV4-2,many,TRBD2,CASSQLYLAGGYNEQFF,TGTGCCAGCAGCCAGCTCTACTTAGCGGGGGGCTACAATGAGCAGTTCTTC
TRBJ2-1,TRBV5-1,many,TRBD1,CASSLRQGSYNEQFF,TGTGCCAGCAGCTTAAGACAGGGCTCCTACAATGAGCAGTTCTTC
TRBJ2-5,TRBV6-2/TRBV6-3,.,TRBD1,CASSGDSQETQYF,TGTGCCAGCAGTGGGGACAGCCAAGAGACCCAGTACTTC
TRBJ2-7,TRBV12-3/TRBV12-4,few,TRBD1,CASSRQGSREQYF,TGTGCCAGCAGTAGACAGGGTTCGAGGGAGCAGTACTTC
TRBJ2-7,TRBV4-3,many,.,CASSQEPGSYEQYF,TGCGCCAGCAGCCAAGAGCCCGGCAGCTACGAGCAGTACTTC
TRBJ2-3,TRBV6-2/TRBV6-3,few,.,CASSYFPASTDTQYF,TGTGCCAGCAGTTACTTCCCAGCTAGCACAGATACGCAGTATTTT
TRBJ2-1,TRBV6-2/TRBV6-3,.,TRBD2,CASSYSSGRETVDNEQFF,TGTGCCAGCAGTTACTCGAGCGGGCGGGAGACTGTTGACAATGAGCAGTTCTTC
TRBJ2-2,TRBV5-1,few,TRBD1,CASSSLGQGTTGELFF,TGCGCCAGCAGCTCTTTAGGACAGGGGACCACCGGGGAGCTGTTTTTT
TRBJ2-3,TRBV11-2,few,TRBD2,CASSTRTSATTDTQYF,TGTGCCAGCAGCACACGGACTAGCGCAACCACAGATACGCAGTATTTT
TRBJ2-1,TRBV6-1,many,TRBD1,CASSTHRQGKDEQFF,TGTGCCAGCAGTACCCATAGACAGGGTAAGGATGAGCAGTTCTTC
TRBJ1-4,TRBV20-1,many,.,CSGEAGNEKLFF,TGCAGTGGGGAGGCGGGTAATGAAAAACTGTTTTTT
TRBJ2-4,TRBV15,.,.,CATSRGEAIQYF,TGTGCCACCAGCAGAGGGGAAGCCATTCAGTACTTC
TRBJ2-6,TRBV7-2,many,.,CASSFQGHSGANVLTF,TGTGCCAGCAGCTTTCAGGGCCACTCTGGGGCCAACGTCCTGACTTTC
TRBJ1-5,TRBV6-2/TRBV6-3,many,TRBD1,CASRTVGTGGNQPQHF,TGTGCCAGCAGGACGGTCGGGACAGGGGGCAATCAGCCCCAGCATTTT
TRBJ2-5,TRBV20-1,.,.,CSARDQARETQYF,TGCAGTGCTAGAGACCAGGCTAGGGAGACCCAGTACTTC
TRBJ2-7,TRBV11-2,.,.,CASSAGTSYEQYF,TGTGCCAGCAGCGCTGGGACCTCCTACGAGCAGTACTTC
TRBJ2-7,TRBV28,few,.,CASSPTLGEQYF,TGTGCCAGCAGCCCCACTTTGGGCGAGCAGTACTTC
TRBJ2-7,TRBV23-1,many,.,CASTNGGRGEQYF,TGCGCCAGCACCAATGGGGGACGTGGAGAGCAGTACTTC
TRBJ2-1,TRBV4-1,few,.,CASSRLARYLYNEQFF,TGCGCCAGCAGCCGACTGGCCAGGTACTTATACAATGAGCAGTTCTTC
TRBJ2-7,TRBV28,few,TRBD2,CASSMSPWTSGSYEQYF,TGTGCCAGCAGTATGAGCCCCTGGACTAGCGGCTCCTACGAGCAGTACTTC
TRBJ2-3,TRBV7-2,few,.,CASSLRLHTDTQYF,TGTGCCAGCAGCTTACGTCTACACACAGATACGCAGTATTTT
TRBJ2-2,TRBV5-1,.,.,CASSFVISWGDTGELFF,TGCGCCAGCAGCTTTGTGATCAGTTGGGGGGACACCGGGGAGCTGTTTTTT
TRBJ2-7,TRBV6-5,.,TRBD1,CASSFVGTESYEQYF,TGTGCCAGCAGTTTTGTGGGGACAGAGTCCTACGAGCAGTACTTC
TRBJ2-3,TRBV7-9,few,.,CASSWGRGSTDTQYF,TGTGCCAGCAGCTGGGGACGCGGAAGCACAGATACGCAGTATTTT
TRBJ2-3,TRBV20-1,many,TRBD2,CSAKGLAGVTDTQYF,TGCAGTGCTAAAGGACTAGCGGGAGTCACAGATACGCAGTATTTT
TRBJ2-7,TRBV27,.,.,CASNPVPDTTTGQYF,TGTGCCAGCAACCCGGTCCCGGACACCACAACCGGGCAGTACTTC
TRBJ2-3,TRBV28,.,TRBD2,CASRARFAGRVTDTQYF,TGTGCCAGCAGAGCCCGGTTTGCGGGGAGGGTCACAGATACGCAGTATTTT
TRBJ2-1,TRBV28,.,.,CASSRESYWNEQFF,TGTGCCAGCAGCAGGGAGTCCTACTGGAATGAGCAGTTCTTC
TRBJ2-5,TRBV10-3,.,.,CAISETIRHQETQYF,TGTGCCATCAGTGAAACCATCAGGCACCAAGAGACCCAGTACTTC
TRBJ1-1,TRBV7-9,.,.,CASSLVVSTEAFF,TGTGCCAGCAGCCTCGTGGTCTCCACTGAAGCTTTCTTT
TRBJ2-2,TRBV29-1,.,.,CSVEGTNTGELFF,TGCAGCGTTGAAGGGACGAACACCGGGGAGCTGTTTTTT
TRBJ2-5,TRBV5-6,.,TRBD2,CASSRSPLAEETQYF,TGTGCCAGCAGTCGTTCCCCCCTAGCGGAAGAGACCCAGTACTTC
TRBJ2-5,TRBV11-2,many,TRBD2,CASSPQRGRETQYF,TGTGCCAGCAGCCCTCAGCGGGGGAGGGAGACCCAGTACTTC
TRBJ2-4,TRBV11-3,.,.,CASSLRGGNIQYF,TGTGCCAGCAGCTTACGTGGGGGAAACATTCAGTACTTC
TRBJ2-6,TRBV7-2,many,.,CASSLVTSGANVLTF,TGTGCCAGCAGCTTAGTCACCTCTGGGGCCAACGTCCTGACTTTC
TRBJ2-7,TRBV3-1,few,TRBD1,CASSQYRGYEQYF,TGTGCCAGCAGCCAATACAGGGGATACGAGCAGTACTTC
TRBJ1-2,TRBV5-1,once,.,CASSLPRGAEGYTF,TGCGCCAGCAGCTTACCCAGGGGCGCCGAAGGCTACACCTTC
TRBJ2-3,TRBV5-1,many,TRBD1,CASSPGQGAGDTQYF,TGCGCCAGCAGCCCGGGACAGGGGGCAGGAGATACGCAGTATTTT
TRBJ1-2,TRBV5-1,.,.,CASSSRTAGYGYTF,TGCGCCAGCAGCTCCCGGACAGCGGGCTATGGCTACACCTTC
TRBJ2-7,TRBV20-1,many,.,CSARQPGGGYEQYF,TGCAGTGCTAGACAGCCAGGTGGTGGGTACGAGCAGTACTTC
TRBJ1-4,TRBV20-1,few,.,CSAPETGSYEKLFF,TGCAGTGCTCCTGAGACCGGTTCCTATGAAAAACTGTTTTTT
TRBJ1-1,TRBV7-9,.,.,CASSFVREVGAFF,TGTGCCAGCAGCTTTGTCAGGGAGGTTGGGGCTTTCTTT